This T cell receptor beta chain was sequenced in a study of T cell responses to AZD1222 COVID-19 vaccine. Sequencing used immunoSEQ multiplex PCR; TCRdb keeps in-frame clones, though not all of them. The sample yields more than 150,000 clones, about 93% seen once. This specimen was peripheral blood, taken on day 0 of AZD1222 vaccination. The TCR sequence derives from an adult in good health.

The CDR3 spells CASSSPTGDNSPLHF. As DNA, the CDR3 is TGTGCCAGCAGTTCACCGACGGGCGATAATTCACCCCTCCACTTT. The rearrangement links TRBV6-2 or TRBV6-3 to TRBJ1-6, with D hard to call. V lost 4 bases to trimming and J lost 5 bases, with 12 bases between them. Germline CDR1 reads MNHEY; CDR2 reads SVGEGT. This CDR3 is 15 amino acids long.